These 15 T cell receptor beta chains share one sample of origin, sequenced in a study of T-cell reconstitution after alpha-beta-depleted transplantation in children. It was with unique molecular identifiers that the TCRbeta library was prepared. TCRdb processed the PCR reads anew with MiXCR; each CDR3 protein has one entry. The sample yields 490,000 or so distinct CDR3 sequences, around an eighth seen once. Sequenced here: PBMCs from the stem cell graft donor, sampled from the stem cell graft. Receptors were obtained from a human donor who donated a stem cell graft to a child with combined immunodeficiency.

This clonotype has a handful of counts. This rearrangement joins TRBV4-3 to TRBJ1-2; tentative D call: TRBD1 (5 bases). Germline V CDR1 and CDR2: LGHNA, YSLEER. The CDR3 runs to 17 residues. V shed 4 bases and J shed 11 bases, with 29 bases lying between them. The CDR3 loop is CASSPRTPTYSPIGYTF. The CDR3 DNA sequence: TGCGCCAGCAGCCCTCGGACACCCACCTATAGTCCTATTGGTTACACCTTC.

The rearrangement links TRBV6-2 or TRBV6-3 to TRBJ2-5, with 9 positions matching TRBD2. The germline V gene has CDR1 MNHEY and CDR2 SVGEGT. This CDR3 region has 15 residues. Germline trimming cut 2 bases from V and 5 bases from J; bases unmatched to any gene: 6. The CDR3 bases are TGTGCCAGCAGTTACCACACTAGCGGGCGGGAGACCCAGTACTTC. It encodes CASSYHTSGRETQYF.

The chain uses TRBV6-5 and TRBJ2-7; the match to TRBD2 covers 8 bases. This CDR3 spans 18 amino acids. Germline V gene data show CDR1 as MNHEY and CDR2 as SVGAGI. The V gene end was trimmed by 2 bases and the J gene end by 6 bases; junction bases not matched to a gene: 18. The CDR3 nucleotides are TGTGCCAGCAGTTACAGCGGGAGCACCCTCACCCCCTCCGGCGAGCAGTACTTC. Translated: CASSYSGSTLTPSGEQYF.

This clonotype showed up just a few times. V gene TRBV7-2 combines with J gene TRBJ1-5, with a possible D match to TRBD1 (5 bases). Trimming stripped 3 bases from V and 5 bases from J, with 11 bases between. Germline-derived CDR1 and CDR2 are SGHTA and FQGNSA. The CDR3 is 14 amino acids. The CDR3 here is CASSLGLGDQPQHF. The DNA for the CDR3 is TGTGCCAGCAGCTTGGGGTTGGGGGATCAGCCCCAGCATTTT.

The table lists this clonotype with a few counts. This sequence joins TRBV12-3 or TRBV12-4 and TRBJ2-5; D might be TRBD1 (5 bases). The CDR3 loop spans 15 amino acids. Trimming took off 3 bases at V and 2 bases at J, with 13 bases between the two ends. CDR3 nucleotides: TGTGCCAGCAGTTTGTACTGGGGCCCGCAAGAGACCCAGTACTTC. Its protein product is CASSLYWGPQETQYF.

The chain has TRBV12-3 or TRBV12-4 and TRBJ2-1; 7 bases align to TRBD2. The junction had 5 bases not matched to a gene; V was cut back by 1 base and J by 5 bases. This CDR3 is built from 15 residues. DNA for the CDR3: TGTGCCAGCAGTTTAGGGCCTAGCGGACACAATGAGCAGTTCTTC. As protein: CASSLGPSGHNEQFF.

There are a few counts of this clonotype. The chain couples TRBV4-1 to TRBJ2-4; D remains ambiguous. Germline CDR1 is MGHRA and CDR2 is YSYEKL. Trimming left V 5 bases short and J 6 bases short, with 11 bases between. The CDR3 has 13 residues. This chain's CDR3 is CASSTPRGNIQYF. The CDR3 nucleotides are TGCGCCAGCAGCACCCCGCGTGGAAACATTCAGTACTTC.

The chain carries TRBV7-2 and TRBJ2-5; a possible D gene is TRBD1 (6 bases). This CDR3 is 14 amino acids long. The germline V and J ends were trimmed by 4 bases and 4 bases, with 13 bases remaining between them. Looked up from germline, CDR1 is SGHTA and CDR2 is FQGNSA. CDR3 residues: CASSSWTDRETQYF. The CDR3 DNA follows: TGTGCCAGCAGCTCGTGGACAGACAGAGAGACCCAGTACTTC.

This clonotype has only a few counts. The chain combines TRBV7-9 with TRBJ2-4; possibly TRBD1 for D (6 bases). From germline, CDR1 is SEHNR and CDR2 FQNEAQ (reference sequence). With 3 bases removed from V and 7 bases from J, the gap between germline ends came to 13 bases. The CDR3 spans 14 residues. The CDR3 DNA follows: TGTGCCAGCAGCTTGGAAATGGGGGCGAACATTCAGTACTTC. Its protein is CASSLEMGANIQYF.

This clonotype occurred a few times. This chain joins TRBV12-3 or TRBV12-4 and TRBJ2-5; TRBD2 matches at 7 bases. The CDR3 has 14 residues. Trimming at V came to 6 bases and at J to 5 bases, leaving 9 bases not matched to a gene. The DNA for the CDR3 is TGTGCCAGCAGCCCAGCGGGGCTGTGGGAGACCCAGTACTTC. It specifies CASSPAGLWETQYF.

The chain has TRBV5-6 and TRBJ2-4, with 10 nucleotides matching TRBD1. CDR3 length: 14 amino acids. In germline, CDR1 is SGHDT, CDR2 YYEEEE. Trimming took 2 bases from V and 8 from J; bases not matched to a gene: 4. The CDR3 region is CASSFYGQGDIQYF. CDR3 nucleotides: TGTGCCAGCAGCTTCTACGGACAGGGGGACATTCAGTACTTC.

V is TRBV25-1 and J is TRBJ2-5, with a tentative D call TRBD1 (5 bases). The V gene lost 3 bases and the J gene lost 3 bases, with 5 bases spanning the gap. Germline CDR1 is MGHDK and CDR2 is SYGVNS. The CDR3 length is 12 residues. CDR3 bases: TGTGCCAGCAGTGACAGGGAAGAGACCCAGTACTTC. This encodes CASSDREETQYF.

V usage is TRBV7-6 and J usage is TRBJ2-3; D remains ambiguous. CDR3 size: 14 residues. V lost 1 base, J lost 3 bases, and 8 bases lay in between. Germline V CDR1 and CDR2: SGHVS, FNYEAQ. CDR3 residues: CASSLGVDTDTQYF. The CDR3 region has the DNA TGTGCCAGCAGCTTAGGGGTGGATACAGATACGCAGTATTTT.

V is TRBV11-1 and J is TRBJ2-1, with a possible D match to TRBD2 (6 bases). This CDR3 spans 15 amino acids. V was clipped by 5 bases and J by 5 bases, with 16 bases between them. Germline CDR1 is SGHAT and CDR2 is FQDESV (reference sequence). Here the CDR3 reads CASSRRVAADNEQFF. DNA of the CDR3: TGTGCCAGCAGCAGAAGGGTAGCGGCTGACAATGAGCAGTTCTTC.

This chain joins TRBV9 and TRBJ2-1; 7 nucleotides align to TRBD2. Germline assignment: CDR1 SGDLS and CDR2 YYNGEE. The CDR3 consists of 14 residues. Unmatched junction bases numbered 5, after V lost 0 bases and J lost 8 bases. The CDR3 DNA follows: TGTGCCAGCAGCGTAGTCCTAGCGGCGGATGAGCAGTTCTTC. Translated, it gives CASSVVLAADEQFF.